This is a list of T cell receptor beta chains from one sample in a study of cytomegalovirus exposure and HLA in healthy donors. Method: immunoSEQ multiplex PCR; TCRdb's copy keeps in-frame clones and lacks some. The top ten clones hold about 8% of a sample with about 79,000 clones, about 71% of them seen once. The material sequenced was PBMCs. These receptors came from a man in his sixties in good health and CMV-seronegative. Both conserved end residues are part of each CDR3. A D gene is named only where the DNA matches it firmly. Some rows mark clone size as missing; the rest say once, few, many or name a class of expanded clone.

D,size,V,J,CDR3,DNA
NA,NA,TRBV6-5,TRBJ1-1,CASGIGGDTEAFF,TGTGCCAGTGGAATAGGGGGGGACACTGAAGCTTTCTTT
NA,NA,TRBV28,TRBJ2-7,CATCQGSYEQYF,TGTGCCACTTGTCAGGGTTCCTACGAGCAGTACTTC
NA,NA,TRBV5-4,TRBJ2-3,CASSLNYQSKDTQYF,TGTGCCAGCAGCTTAAACTACCAGAGTAAGGATACGCAGTATTTT
TRBD1,few,TRBV4-1,TRBJ2-7,CASSAPGQARRLVEQYF,TGCGCCAGCAGTGCCCCGGGACAGGCCCGTCGGCTCGTGGAGCAGTACTTC
NA,NA,TRBV6-1,TRBJ2-5,CASSSYHAGQETQYF,TGTGCCAGCAGTTCCTACCATGCGGGCCAAGAGACCCAGTACTTC
NA,NA,TRBV6-5,TRBJ1-2,CATHPVESYGGYTF,TGTGCCACCCATCCGGTGGAGAGCTATGGGGGCTACACCTTC
TRBD1,NA,TRBV18,TRBJ2-7,CASSPGQVGTYEQYF,TGTGCCAGCTCACCCGGACAGGTAGGAACCTACGAGCAGTACTTC
TRBD2,NA,TRBV6-1,TRBJ2-5,CASKPGGGETQYF,TGTGCCAGCAAGCCCGGGGGGGGCGAGACCCAGTACTTC
NA,NA,TRBV25-1,TRBJ1-1,CASSEYMGPGDTEAFF,TGTGCCAGCAGTGAATATATGGGTCCCGGGGACACTGAAGCTTTCTTT
NA,few,TRBV28,TRBJ2-1,CASSLQGNYNEQFF,TGTGCCAGCAGTTTACAGGGGAACTACAATGAGCAGTTCTTC
NA,NA,TRBV7-8,TRBJ1-1,CASSLSGRAPMNTEAFF,TGTGCCAGCAGCTTATCAGGGAGGGCACCTATGAACACTGAAGCTTTCTTT
NA,NA,TRBV7-2,TRBJ1-1,CASSLGLMAEAFF,TGTGCCAGCAGCTTAGGGCTTATGGCTGAAGCTTTCTTT
NA,NA,TRBV7-7,TRBJ2-1,CASSLSTNNEQFF,TGTGCCAGCAGCTTATCGACTAACAATGAGCAGTTCTTC
TRBD2,few,TRBV4-2,TRBJ2-3,CASSHGTSGRAVDTQYF,TGTGCCAGCAGCCATGGGACTAGCGGGAGGGCCGTAGATACGCAGTATTTT
TRBD1,NA,TRBV7-2,TRBJ1-5,CASSLVTGVGQPQHF,TGTGCCAGCAGCTTAGTAACAGGGGTGGGTCAGCCCCAGCATTTT
TRBD1,NA,TRBV19,TRBJ1-4,CASSTPGQGDEKLFF,TGTGCCAGTAGTACACCGGGACAGGGTGATGAAAAACTGTTTTTT
TRBD1,NA,TRBV6-1,TRBJ1-4,CASSEGQGIVKLFF,TGTGCCAGCAGTGAAGGACAGGGAATCGTAAAACTGTTTTTT
NA,NA,TRBV29-1,TRBJ2-1,CSVGSSVREQFF,TGCAGCGTTGGTAGTTCCGTTCGGGAGCAGTTCTTC
NA,NA,TRBV10-3,TRBJ2-1,CAISEQGGDNEQFF,TGTGCCATCAGTGAGCAGGGCGGGGACAATGAGCAGTTCTTC
NA,few,TRBV6-6,TRBJ1-1,CASSLEAPTEAFF,TGTGCCAGCAGTTTAGAGGCGCCAACTGAAGCTTTCTTT
NA,NA,TRBV29-1,TRBJ1-1,CSVEDPVGNTEAFF,TGCAGCGTTGAAGATCCCGTCGGGAACACTGAAGCTTTCTTT
NA,NA,TRBV29-1,TRBJ2-1,CSGVSGSRSYNEQFF,TGCAGCGGTGTGTCGGGATCACGCTCCTACAATGAGCAGTTCTTC
TRBD1,NA,TRBV7-9,TRBJ1-5,CASSLGTGNQPQHF,TGTGCCAGCAGCTTAGGGACAGGGAACCAGCCCCAGCATTTT
TRBD2,NA,TRBV5-1,TRBJ2-4,CASSARLAGDIQYF,TGCGCCAGCAGTGCGAGACTAGCGGGAGACATTCAGTACTTC
NA,NA,TRBV18,TRBJ2-7,CASSLTVAQLEQYF,TGTGCCAGCTCTCTGACAGTGGCCCAGCTCGAGCAGTACTTC
NA,NA,TRBV6-5,TRBJ2-4,CASSYSIRGENIQYF,TGTGCCAGCAGTTACTCGATCAGGGGTGAAAACATTCAGTACTTC
TRBD1,few,TRBV10-2,TRBJ1-2,CASRPGQGYGYTF,TGCGCCAGCAGACCGGGACAGGGCTATGGCTACACCTTC
NA,NA,TRBV2,TRBJ2-5,CASKDSEGETQYF,TGTGCCAGCAAGGACTCGGAGGGGGAGACCCAGTACTTC
NA,NA,TRBV7-6,TRBJ2-5,CASSQTQRQALRRETQYF,TGTGCCAGCAGCCAAACTCAGCGGCAGGCCCTACGTAGGGAGACCCAGTACTTC
NA,NA,TRBV19,TRBJ1-5,CASSTGEGNQPQHF,TGTGCCAGTAGTACGGGGGAAGGCAATCAGCCCCAGCATTTT
TRBD1,NA,TRBV9,TRBJ2-5,CASSVAGPGGPETQYF,TGTGCCAGCAGCGTAGCCGGACCAGGGGGCCCGGAGACCCAGTACTTC
NA,once,TRBV4-3,TRBJ1-6,CASSQEGWGGNSPLHF,TGCGCCAGCAGCCAAGAGGGTTGGGGGGGCAATTCACCCCTCCACTTT